Listed here is a single T cell receptor (beta chain). Its antigen is currently unknown. The data were obtained in a study of T cells in Graves' hyperthyroidism and ophthalmopathy. Whole-study results and caveats: Most expanded thyroid clonotypes above 0.001 also appeared in blood.

The V gene's germline CDR1 is MNHNS and CDR2 SASEGT. V lost 6 bases, J lost 4 bases, and 5 bases stayed unmatched. This CDR3 has 15 amino acids. Template material for amplifying TCR beta CDR3 regions consisted of RNA transcripts. RT-PCR in the first round (using the HTBI primer set) targeted the TCR CDR3. A single record per CDR3 protein comes from TCRdb applying MiXCR to the multiplex PCR reads. The profile shows 400,000 to 600,000 distinct CDR3 sequences, about 20% of them singletons. In making diagnoses, clinical symptoms, serum thyroxine and TRAb, thyroid ultrasound and orbital computed tomography were all used. Extraction of PBMCs used under 13 ml of fresh peripheral blood.

The receptor comes from a man aged 18 to 30 with Graves' hyperthyroidism. The sample taken for sequencing was blood. The chain has TRBV6-1 and TRBJ1-5; 11 positions match TRBD1. The CDR3 reads CASRRTGGRNQPQHF. Here the CDR3 DNA reads TGTGCCAGCAGGAGGACAGGGGGCCGGAATCAGCCCCAGCATTTT.